Sequencing of this TCR beta chain was carried out in a study of T-cell reconstitution after alpha-beta-depleted transplantation in children. V lost 7 bases and J lost 2, with 12 bases in between. Germline lookup yields CDR1 SQVTM and CDR2 ANQGSEA. The CDR3 totals 12 residues. This clonotype was picked up many times. Researchers prepared the TCRbeta library using unique molecular identifiers, the study reports. TCRdb itself ran the PCR reads through MiXCR, one entry per CDR3 protein. Counted here are about 410,000 distinct CDR3 sequences, roughly 21% occurring once; the ten biggest clones make up 3.8%.

The rearrangement joins TRBV29-1 to TRBJ2-7; TRBD1 might be the D (6 bases). This clonotype originated in a human donor who donated a stem cell graft to a child with acute myeloid leukemia. Sample: PBMCs from the stem cell graft donor, taken from the stem cell graft. This chain's CDR3 is CSARDNTYEQYF. CDR3 DNA: TGCAGCGCCCGGGACAACACCTACGAGCAGTACTTC.